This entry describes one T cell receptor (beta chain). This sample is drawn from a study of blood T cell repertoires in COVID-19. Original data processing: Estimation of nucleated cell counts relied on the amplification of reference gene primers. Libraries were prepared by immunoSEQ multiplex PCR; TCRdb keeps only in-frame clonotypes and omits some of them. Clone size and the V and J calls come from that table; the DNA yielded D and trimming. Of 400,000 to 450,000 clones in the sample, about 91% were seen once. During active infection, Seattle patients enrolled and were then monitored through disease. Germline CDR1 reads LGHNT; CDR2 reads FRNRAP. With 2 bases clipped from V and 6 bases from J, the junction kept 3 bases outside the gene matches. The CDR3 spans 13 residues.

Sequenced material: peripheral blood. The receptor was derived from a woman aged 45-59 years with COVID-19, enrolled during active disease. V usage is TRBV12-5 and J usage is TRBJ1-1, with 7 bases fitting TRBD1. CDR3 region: CASGLFQGAEAFF. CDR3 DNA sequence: TGTGCTAGTGGTTTGTTTCAGGGGGCTGAAGCTTTCTTT. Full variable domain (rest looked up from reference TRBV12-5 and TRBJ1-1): DARVTQTPRHKVTEMGQEVTMRCQPILGHNTVFWYRQTMMQGLELLAYFRNRAPLDDSGMPKDRFSAEMPDATLATLKIQPSEPRDSAVYFCASGLFQGAEAFFGQGTRLTVV.